Listed below are T cell receptor beta chains from one sample, sequenced in a study of identical twins. Via MiXCR, TCRdb re-called the 5' RACE reads, giving one row per CDR3 protein. The sample includes around 230,000 distinct CDR3 sequences, roughly 7.1% of them seen just once. In addition, the sample was reused for a study of T cells expressing NK-cell markers.

Sequencing used CD8+ T cells sorted from blood. These receptors were obtained from a woman younger than 35 in good health. Each CDR3 is given with its conserved first and last residue. The order of the fields is J gene, CDR3 length, V gene, D gene, CDR3 protein. The D gene is left open where the match is weak.

>TRBJ2-5|15|TRBV19|-
CASSPGTDYQETQYF
>TRBJ2-2|14|TRBV12-3/TRBV12-4|-
CASSFTQNTGELFF
>TRBJ2-1|15|TRBV7-9|TRBD2
CASSKALAGYNEQFF
>TRBJ2-7|13|TRBV20-1|-
CSARDRTDYEQYF
>TRBJ2-6|14|TRBV7-9|TRBD1
CASSSPGQSNVLTF
>TRBJ2-1|15|TRBV7-2|TRBD1
CASTNDRVRFNEQFF
>TRBJ1-1|13|TRBV7-2|-
CASSLNGGAEAFF
>TRBJ2-3|13|TRBV6-1|-
CASSPGRADTQYF
>TRBJ1-4|12|TRBV7-9|-
CASSFGNEKLFF
>TRBJ2-4|15|TRBV7-6|-
CASSLRGRPLSIQYF
>TRBJ2-1|14|TRBV20-1|-
CSARGRPAYNEQFF
>TRBJ2-1|14|TRBV11-2|TRBD2
CASQAGGPYNEQFF
>TRBJ2-1|13|TRBV11-2|-
CASSRMDYNEQFF
>TRBJ2-3|15|TRBV27|TRBD2
CASSPSGGVKNTQYF
>TRBJ2-7|15|TRBV11-2|-
CASSMPRDVPYEQYF
>TRBJ2-7|15|TRBV7-9|TRBD2
CASSLGGLAVLGQYF
>TRBJ2-2|11|TRBV12-5|-
CASGPPGELFF
>TRBJ2-6|17|TRBV7-6|-
CASSSTLGEAGANVLTF
>TRBJ1-1|15|TRBV13|-
CASSPSVELDTEAFF
>TRBJ1-1|14|TRBV2|-
CASSEGRMNTEAFF
>TRBJ2-5|12|TRBV2|-
CASSGRRETQYF
>TRBJ2-7|12|TRBV29-1|-
CSVARGTNEQYF
>TRBJ2-4|14|TRBV7-8|TRBD1
CASSSRQGYNIQYF
>TRBJ2-1|15|TRBV7-9|-
CASSYGPGATIEQFF
>TRBJ2-3|14|TRBV7-2|-
CASSLRDSPDTQYF
>TRBJ2-7|15|TRBV7-8|-
CASSPRAYLTYEQYF
>TRBJ2-5|14|TRBV12-3/TRBV12-4|-
CASSFGTPRQTQYF
>TRBJ2-7|13|TRBV27|-
CASGPDDSYEQYF
>TRBJ1-1|12|TRBV5-6|-
CASSRDNTEAFF
>TRBJ1-3|17|TRBV21-1|-
CASSTSFSRGSGNTIYF
>TRBJ2-1|17|TRBV12-3/TRBV12-4|TRBD2
CASSPGLAGGPYNEQFF
>TRBJ2-1|16|TRBV20-1|TRBD2
CSARAWSGGDVNEQFF